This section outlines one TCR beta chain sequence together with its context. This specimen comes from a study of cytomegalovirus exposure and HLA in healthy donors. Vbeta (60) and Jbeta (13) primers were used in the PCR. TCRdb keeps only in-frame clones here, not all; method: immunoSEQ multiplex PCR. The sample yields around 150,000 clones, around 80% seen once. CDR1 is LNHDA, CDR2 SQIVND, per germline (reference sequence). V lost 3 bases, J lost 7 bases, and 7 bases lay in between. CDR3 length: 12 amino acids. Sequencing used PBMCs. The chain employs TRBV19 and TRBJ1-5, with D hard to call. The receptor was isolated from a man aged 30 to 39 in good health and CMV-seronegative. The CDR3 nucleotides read TGTGCCAGTAGTATCATCAGACAGCCCCAGCATTTT. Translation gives CASSIIRQPQHF. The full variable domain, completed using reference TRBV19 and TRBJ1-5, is DGGITQSPKYLFRKEGQNVTLSCEQNLNHDAMYWYRQDPGQGLRLIYYSQIVNDFQKGDIAEGYSVSREKKESFPLTVTSAQKNPTAFYLCASSIIRQPQHFGDGTRLSIL.